The 19 T cell receptor beta chains below were found in one sample sequenced in a study of beta chain features in type 1 diabetes. Their antigens remain unidentified. Findings and limits, study-wide: A moderate, significant TCRB CDR3 shortening appeared in type 1 diabetes across four CD4+ subsets.

cDNA synthesis used the whole RNA isolate, giving expressed TCRB sequences. Sequencing used immunoSEQ multiplex PCR; TCRdb keeps in-frame clones, though not all of them. The sample contains approximately 150,000 clones, 9% of which appear only once. Sample: central memory CD4+ T cells from blood. The receptors stem from a man aged 30 to 45 with type 1 diabetes.

This clone was counted a few times. V and J are TRBV7-2 and TRBJ2-1, with D uncertain. CDR1 and CDR2 (germline): SGHTA, FQGNSA. The CDR3 length is 13 residues. Trimming took 1 base from V and 7 from J, leaving 8 bases between them. This CDR3 reads CASSLDELNEQFF. The CDR3 DNA sequence: TGTGCCAGCAGCTTAGACGAGCTAAATGAGCAGTTCTTC.

This clone has a count of ten or more. The V gene is TRBV28, the J gene TRBJ2-3, with 7 bases aligning to TRBD2. The J segment lost 8 bases and the V segment lost 10 bases, leaving 18 bases of the junction unmatched. The CDR3 length is 15 residues. The germline CDR1 and CDR2 sequences are MDHEN and SYDVKM. CDR3 in amino acids: CATRGQGLAAVTQYF. The CDR3 DNA follows: TGTGCCACTAGAGGTCAAGGCCTAGCGGCCGTTACGCAGTATTTT.

Only a few counts were recorded for this clone. This sequence joins TRBV7-9 and TRBJ1-1; D gene ambiguous. Germline V gives CDR1 SEHNR, CDR2 FQNEAQ (reference sequence). The CDR3 has 14 residues. V was trimmed by 0 bases and J by 8 bases, leaving 13 bases between them. In nucleotides, the CDR3 is TGTGCCAGCAGCTTAGCGTCGGCGGGCGTAGAAGCTTTCTTT. Translated: CASSLASAGVEAFF.

This clone was picked up a small number of times. This rearrangement joins TRBV5-1 to TRBJ2-3, with 7 bases fitting TRBD1. The CDR3 has 18 amino acids. The trim removed 2 bases at V and 6 bases at J, leaving 18 bases unmatched. Germline CDR1 and CDR2: SGHRS and YFSETQ. The CDR3 protein is CASSLRPSRTGTGDTQYF. The CDR3 nucleotides read TGCGCCAGCAGCTTAAGACCCTCGAGGACAGGTACTGGGGATACGCAGTATTTT. Variable domain in full (rest from reference TRBV5-1 and TRBJ2-3): KAGVTQTPRYLIKTRGQQVTLSCSPISGHRSVSWYQQTPGQGLQFLFEYFSETQRNKGNFPGRFSGRQFSNSRSEMNVSTLELGDSALYLCASSLRPSRTGTGDTQYFGPGTRLTVL.

This clone appeared a few times. This chain uses TRBV2 with TRBJ2-1, with D possibly matching TRBD1 (5 bases). Trimming cost V 6 bases and J 0 bases, with 9 bases left between them. CDR1 is SNHLY and CDR2 is FYNNEI in the germline V gene. The CDR3 is 14 residues long. CDR3 sequence: CASRQGDSYNEQFF. As DNA, the CDR3 is TGTGCCAGCAGACAAGGGGACTCCTACAATGAGCAGTTCTTC.

The V gene is TRBV4-3, the J gene TRBJ2-5; D possibly corresponds to TRBD1 (6 bases). Trimming removed 1 base from V and 5 bases from J, with 14 bases in between. The CDR3 contains 15 residues. Per germline, CDR1 LGHNA and CDR2 YSLEER. CDR3 protein: CASSQAGTPSETQYF. The CDR3 DNA reads as TGCGCCAGCAGCCAAGCCGGGACACCTTCTGAGACCCAGTACTTC.

Written as DNA, the CDR3 is TGTGCCAGCACTCTGGGGAGTCACACCGGGGAGCTGTTTTTT. Translated, it gives CASTLGSHTGELFF. V usage is TRBV2 and J usage is TRBJ2-2; tentatively, D is TRBD2 (5 bases). The length of the CDR3 is 14 residues. Germline V gene data show CDR1 as SNHLY and CDR2 as FYNNEI. V shed 7 bases and J shed 3 bases, with 12 bases lying between them.

This clone was picked up a small number of times. This chain connects TRBV5-4 to TRBJ1-5, with 8 bases matching TRBD1. V trimming: 4 bases; J trimming: 5 bases; junction bases outside the gene matches: 5. CDR1 and CDR2 from the germline V gene are SGHNT and YYREEE (reference sequence). The CDR3 sequence is 14 residues long. CDR3 in DNA: TGTGCCAGCAGCACCGGGACAGGCGATCAGCCCCAGCATTTT. This encodes CASSTGTGDQPQHF.

This clone has just a few counts. This chain uses TRBV25-1 with TRBJ2-5, with 7 positions matching TRBD1. Germline trimming cut 1 base from V and 1 base from J; bases unmatched to any gene: 6. The CDR3 spans 16 residues. Germline CDR1 is MGHDK and CDR2 is SYGVNS. The CDR3 bases are TGTGCCAGCAGTGAATTGCAGACAGGGACCCAAGAGACCCAGTACTTC. Amino acids: CASSELQTGTQETQYF.

V is TRBV5-5 and J is TRBJ1-5; D gene uncertain. V was cut by 0 bases and J by 0 bases, with 10 bases left in between. The CDR3 totals 16 residues. Germline V gives CDR1 SGHKS, CDR2 YYEKEE (reference sequence). The CDR3 bases are TGTGCCAGCAGCTTGGGCCAGGCCTATAGCAATCAGCCCCAGCATTTT. Protein: CASSLGQAYSNQPQHF.

This clone was counted between two and nine times. This sequence joins TRBV6-6 and TRBJ1-2, with unresolved D. This CDR3 is built from 14 residues. Trimming removed 5 bases from V and 1 base from J, with 11 bases in between. Germline V gene sequence: CDR1 MNHNY, CDR2 SVGAGI (reference sequence). CDR3 bases: TGTGCCAGCAGTGAGGGCGGATATAACTATGGCTACACCTTC. Its translation: CASSEGGYNYGYTF.

The genes are TRBV6-5 and TRBJ1-2; D may be TRBD1 (6 bases). Germline assignment: CDR1 MNHEY and CDR2 SVGAGI. This CDR3 is built from 15 residues. Trimming took off 4 bases at V and 4 bases at J, with 16 bases between the two ends. The chain's CDR3 is CASSSDTGQGYGYTF. DNA of the CDR3: TGTGCCAGCAGTTCCGACACAGGGCAGGGCTATGGCTACACCTTC.

The chain carries TRBV29-1 and TRBJ1-5, with D possibly TRBD1 on 5 matching bases. Germline-derived CDR1 and CDR2 are SQVTM and ANQGSEA. Trimming shortened V by 2 bases and J by 8 bases, and 10 bases separated the two germline ends. There are 12 residues in the CDR3. The DNA for the CDR3 is TGCAGCGTTGAATCCTCGGGGGAGCCCCAGCATTTT. Translation gives CSVESSGEPQHF.

The chain employs TRBV2 and TRBJ1-4, with TRBD1 identical over 7 bases. The ends lost 4 bases at V and 4 bases at J; junction bases unmatched: 3. Germline CDR1 is SNHLY and CDR2 is FYNNEI. The CDR3 has 14 residues. DNA of the CDR3: TGTGCCAGCAGTGTGGACAGGCTTAATGAAAAACTGTTTTTT. This translates into CASSVDRLNEKLFF. The variable domain in full, with the rest retrieved from reference TRBV2 and TRBJ1-4, is EPEVTQTPSHQVTQMGQEVILRCVPISNHLYFYWYRQILGQKVEFLVSFYNNEISEKSEIFDDQFSVERPDGSNFTLKIRSTKLEDSAMYFCASSVDRLNEKLFFGSGTQLSVL.

This clone was counted a few times. The chain employs TRBV27 and TRBJ2-7; a possible D gene is TRBD2 (5 bases). The CDR3 length is 16 residues. In germline, CDR1 is MNHEY, CDR2 SMNVEV (reference sequence). Trimming removed 0 bases at V and 0 bases at J, with 12 bases between. The CDR3 protein is CASSLSRAHHSYEQYF. The DNA of the CDR3 is TGTGCCAGCAGTTTATCGCGGGCCCACCACTCCTACGAGCAGTACTTC.

The table lists this clone with many counts. This same CDR3 is encoded by further DNA sequences in the sample. The chain recombines TRBV29-1 with TRBJ2-1; D uncertain. V was cut by 3 bases and J by 9 bases, with 9 bases left in between. Germline V gene lookup returns CDR1 SQVTM and CDR2 ANQGSEA. This CDR3 comprises 11 residues. The CDR3 DNA follows: TGCAGCGTTGACAGGTCGAGTGAGCAGTTCTTC. Amino acids: CSVDRSSEQFF.

This clone was counted a few times. The chain uses TRBV5-4 and TRBJ2-3; 12 bases fit TRBD2. The CDR3 loop spans 17 amino acids. Per germline, CDR1 SGHNT and CDR2 YYREEE (reference sequence). V was pared by 2 bases and J by 0 bases, with 4 bases of the junction left unmatched. CDR3 sequence (DNA): TGTGCCAGCAGCTTAAGACTAGCGGGGGCTAGCACAGATACGCAGTATTTT. Protein sequence: CASSLRLAGASTDTQYF.

This clone occurred a few times. This sequence joins TRBV4-3 and TRBJ1-2; D remains ambiguous. Germline values: CDR1 LGHNA, CDR2 YSLEER. This CDR3 has 11 amino acids. Trimming removed 2 bases at V and 8 bases at J, with 6 bases between. In nucleotides, the CDR3 is TGCGCCAGCAGCCAATTAGCGGGCTACACCTTC. It translates to CASSQLAGYTF.

This clone was detected a few times. V and J are TRBV4-2 and TRBJ1-2, with 8 bases matching TRBD1. Germline V gene sequence: CDR1 LGHNA, CDR2 YNFKEQ. The CDR3 sequence is 14 residues long. V was clipped by 0 bases and J by 4 bases; unmatched bases: 1. This CDR3 reads CASSQDRGPYGYTF. The CDR3 nucleotides are TGTGCCAGCAGCCAAGACAGGGGGCCCTATGGCTACACCTTC.